The text below deals with one T cell receptor (beta chain). Its specificity is not known. Clones were sequenced by immunoSEQ multiplex PCR, and TCRdb holds only the in-frame ones, with some missing. The sample yields approximately 140,000 clones, roughly nine tenths seen once. The CDR3 spans 15 residues. Germline loops: CDR1 SGHRS, CDR2 YFSETQ. Trimming cost V 5 bases and J 7 bases; bases outside gene matches: 8. The data stem from a study of T cell responses to AZD1222 COVID-19 vaccine. Study findings and constraints: Clonal diversity was possibly underestimated, and the donors were mostly white British, with more females.

The rearrangement links TRBV5-1 to TRBJ2-2; TRBD1 agrees at 10 bases. The TCR comes from an adult who received the AZD1222 COVID-19 vaccine. Source: peripheral blood, taken 28 days after the second AZD1222 dose. The CDR3 DNA sequence: TGCGCCAGCAGGCCCGGGACAGGGGTTGGCGGGGAGCTGTTTTTT. Protein: CASRPGTGVGGELFF. The variable domain in full, with the rest retrieved from reference TRBV5-1 and TRBJ2-2, is KAGVTQTPRYLIKTRGQQVTLSCSPISGHRSVSWYQQTPGQGLQFLFEYFSETQRNKGNFPGRFSGRQFSNSRSEMNVSTLELGDSALYLCASRPGTGVGGELFFGEGSRLTVL.